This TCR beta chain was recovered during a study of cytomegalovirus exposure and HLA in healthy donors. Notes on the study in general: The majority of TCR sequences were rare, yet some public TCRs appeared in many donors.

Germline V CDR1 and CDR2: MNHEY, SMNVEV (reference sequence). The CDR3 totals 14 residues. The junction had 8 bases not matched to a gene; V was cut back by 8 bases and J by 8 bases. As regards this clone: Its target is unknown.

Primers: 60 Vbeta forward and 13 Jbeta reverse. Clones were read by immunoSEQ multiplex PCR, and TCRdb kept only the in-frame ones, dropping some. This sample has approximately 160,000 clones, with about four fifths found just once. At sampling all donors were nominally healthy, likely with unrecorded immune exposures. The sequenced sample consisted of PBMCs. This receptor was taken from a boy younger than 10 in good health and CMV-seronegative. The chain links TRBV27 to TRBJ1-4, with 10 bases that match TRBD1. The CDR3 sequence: CASRRTGGKEKLFF. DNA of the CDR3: TGTGCCAGCCGCCGGACAGGGGGAAAAGAAAAACTGTTTTTT.